This TCR beta chain derives from a study of blood T cell repertoires in COVID-19. In the original processing: Amplification from reference gene primers served as the basis for estimated nucleated cell counts. Clones were sequenced by immunoSEQ multiplex PCR, and TCRdb holds only the in-frame ones, with some missing. D and trimming come from the DNA, and the V and J calls and clone size come from that table. This table holds 230,000 or so clones, around 82% found once. V trimming: 1 base; J trimming: 1 base; junction bases outside the gene matches: 6. Germline loops: CDR1 SGHRS, CDR2 YFSETQ. This CDR3 contains 17 residues.

The origin of this receptor is a man in his fifties or sixties who had recovered from COVID-19. The specimen sequenced was PBMCs or T cells enriched from blood (not recorded which). The chain uses TRBV5-1 and TRBJ1-3, with 9 bases aligning to TRBD1. DNA of the CDR3: TGCGCCAGCAGCTTGACCGGGACAGGGAGGTCTGGAAACACCATATATTTT. Amino acids: CASSLTGTGRSGNTIYF.